This T cell receptor beta chain was found in a study of T cells in Graves' hyperthyroidism and ophthalmopathy. Overall study context: Any treatment followed the collection of peripheral blood at initial diagnosis.

Amplified TCR beta CDR3 regions came from RNA transcripts. The HTBI set primed first-round TCR CDR3 RT-PCR. One entry per CDR3 protein results from TCRdb running MiXCR on the multiplex PCR reads. The sample records a few hundred thousand distinct CDR3 sequences, roughly 18% being singletons. With 3 bases removed from V and 3 bases from J, the gap between germline ends came to 5 bases. This CDR3 comprises 13 residues. In germline, CDR1 is LGHDT, CDR2 YNNKEL (reference sequence). Those patients with uncontrolled infection, other autoimmune disease, pregnancy or lactation were excluded. Points from the study as a whole: In the analysis, a 13 V-J model separated ophthalmopathy from stable hyperthyroidism. Ophthalmopathy was predicted by the model a median of approximately six months ahead of onset.

Remarks on this clonotype: The target antigen is unknown.

The source material was blood. The chain employs TRBV3-1 and TRBJ2-2; the D is unclear. This TCR came from a woman aged 45-65 years with Graves' hyperthyroidism. The CDR3 coding sequence is TGTGCCAGCAGCCAGTTCGACACCGGGGAGCTGTTTTTT. This gives the protein CASSQFDTGELFF.